This record covers a single T cell receptor (beta chain). Its antigen remains unidentified. Sequencing used immunoSEQ multiplex PCR; TCRdb keeps in-frame clones, though not all of them. The table lists more than 140,000 clones, around 88% of them singletons. CDR1 is KGHDR, CDR2 SFDVKD, per germline. V was pared by 4 bases and J by 3 bases, with 4 bases of the junction left unmatched. CDR3 length equals 16 residues. These data originate in a study of T cell responses to AZD1222 COVID-19 vaccine. Study results and limitations: Possibly, clonal diversity was underestimated; donors were largely white British and included more females.

Sequenced material: peripheral blood, taken on day 0 of MenACWY control vaccination. The origin of this receptor is an adult in good health. This rearrangement joins TRBV24-1 to TRBJ2-2; TRBD1 agrees at 10 bases. This chain's CDR3 is CATSDPGQGDTGELFF. The CDR3 DNA sequence: TGTGCCACCAGTGACCCTGGACAGGGGGACACCGGGGAGCTGTTTTTT.